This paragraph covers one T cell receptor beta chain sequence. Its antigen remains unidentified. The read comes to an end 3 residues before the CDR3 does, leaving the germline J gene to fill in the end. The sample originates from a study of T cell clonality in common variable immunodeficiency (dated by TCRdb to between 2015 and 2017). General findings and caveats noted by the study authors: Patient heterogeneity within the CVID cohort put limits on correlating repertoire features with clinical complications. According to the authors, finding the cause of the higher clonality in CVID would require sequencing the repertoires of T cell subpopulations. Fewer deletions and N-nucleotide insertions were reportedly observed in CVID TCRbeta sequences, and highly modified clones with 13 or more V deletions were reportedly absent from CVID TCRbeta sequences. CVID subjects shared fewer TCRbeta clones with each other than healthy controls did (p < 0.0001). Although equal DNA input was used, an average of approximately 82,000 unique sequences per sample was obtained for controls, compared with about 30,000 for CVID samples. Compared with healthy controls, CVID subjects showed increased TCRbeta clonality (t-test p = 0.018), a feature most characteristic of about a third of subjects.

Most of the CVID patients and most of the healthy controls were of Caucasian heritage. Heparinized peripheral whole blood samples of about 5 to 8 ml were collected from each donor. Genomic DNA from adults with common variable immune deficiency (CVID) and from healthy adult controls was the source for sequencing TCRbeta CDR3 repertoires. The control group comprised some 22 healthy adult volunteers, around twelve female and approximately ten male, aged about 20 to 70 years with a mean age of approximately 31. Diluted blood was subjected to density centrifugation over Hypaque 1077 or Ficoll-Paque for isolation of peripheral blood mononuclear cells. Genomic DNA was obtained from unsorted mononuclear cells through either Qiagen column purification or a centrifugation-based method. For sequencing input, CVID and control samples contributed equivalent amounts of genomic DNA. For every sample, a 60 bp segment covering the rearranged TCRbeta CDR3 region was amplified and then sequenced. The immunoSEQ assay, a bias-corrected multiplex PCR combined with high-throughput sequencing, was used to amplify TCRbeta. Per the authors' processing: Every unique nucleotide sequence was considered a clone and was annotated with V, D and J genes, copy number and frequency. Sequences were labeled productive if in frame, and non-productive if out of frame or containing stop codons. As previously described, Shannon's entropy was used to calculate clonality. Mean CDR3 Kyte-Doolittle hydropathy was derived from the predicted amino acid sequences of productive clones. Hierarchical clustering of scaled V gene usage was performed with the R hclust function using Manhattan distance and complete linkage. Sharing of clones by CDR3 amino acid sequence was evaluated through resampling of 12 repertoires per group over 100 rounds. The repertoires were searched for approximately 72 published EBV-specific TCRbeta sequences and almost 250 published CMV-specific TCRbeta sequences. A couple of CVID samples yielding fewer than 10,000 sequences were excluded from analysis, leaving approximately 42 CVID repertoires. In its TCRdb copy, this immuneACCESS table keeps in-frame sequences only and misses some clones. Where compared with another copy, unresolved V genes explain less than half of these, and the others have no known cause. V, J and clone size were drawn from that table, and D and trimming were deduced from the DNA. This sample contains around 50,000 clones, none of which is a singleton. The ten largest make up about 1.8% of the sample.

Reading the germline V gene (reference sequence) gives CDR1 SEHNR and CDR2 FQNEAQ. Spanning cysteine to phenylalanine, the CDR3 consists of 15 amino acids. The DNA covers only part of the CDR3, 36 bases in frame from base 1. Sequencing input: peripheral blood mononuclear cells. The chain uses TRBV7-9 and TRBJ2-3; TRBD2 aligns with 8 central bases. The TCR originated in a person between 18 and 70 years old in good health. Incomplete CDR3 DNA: TGTGCCAGCGGACCCTCCGGGACTAGGAATCAGCCG. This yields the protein CASGPSGTRNQP. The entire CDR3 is CASGPSGTRNQPQYF.